The 30 T cell receptor beta chains listed next were all sequenced from one sample in a study of blood T cell repertoires in COVID-19. The repertoire was sequenced with immunoSEQ multiplex PCR; TCRdb's copy has only in-frame clones and lacks some. The data contain tens of thousands of clones, roughly 84% of them singletons. The source material was peripheral blood. The receptors were gathered from a human donor in a cohort sampled during active COVID-19. The donor label of this sample is uncertain.

The V gene is TRBV10-3, the J gene TRBJ1-3, with D hard to call. The germline V gene encodes CDR1 ENHRY and CDR2 SYGVKD. CDR3 length: 15 residues. The V end was cut by 2 bases, the J end by 4 bases, with 12 bases between. CDR3 nucleotides: TGTGCCATCAGTGAGGTGGGTGAGGCCGGAAACACCATATATTTT. Encoded protein: CAISEVGEAGNTIYF.

V gene TRBV5-1 combines with J gene TRBJ2-1; possible D gene TRBD2, 6 bases. V lost 4 bases, J lost 0 bases, and 11 bases lay in between. The CDR3 spans 15 residues. Germline V gene data show CDR1 as SGHRS and CDR2 as YFSETQ. The CDR3 nucleotides are TGCGCCAGCAGCCGGGACTCGAGCTCCTACAATGAGCAGTTCTTC. This translates into CASSRDSSSYNEQFF.

The genes are TRBV4-1 and TRBJ1-5, with a possible D match to TRBD1 (5 bases). The CDR3 sequence is 15 residues long. The V gene's germline CDR1 is MGHRA and CDR2 YSYEKL. Trimming pared 4 bases from V and 6 bases from J, leaving 16 bases between. The CDR3 is CASSPEVAGFQPQHF. For the CDR3, the DNA is TGCGCCAGCAGCCCAGAGGTAGCAGGGTTTCAGCCCCAGCATTTT.

CDR3 in DNA: TGCAGCGTTGCACAGGGGGGGAATGAGCAGTTCTTC. This sequence encodes CSVAQGGNEQFF. The chain carries TRBV29-1 and TRBJ2-1, with D tentatively TRBD1 (8 bases). V was pared by 4 bases and J by 7 bases, with 11 bases between. Per the germline V gene, CDR1 is SQVTM and CDR2 is ANQGSEA. This CDR3 region has 12 residues.

V gene TRBV29-1 combines with J gene TRBJ2-2; 7 bases align to TRBD1. V dropped 5 bases and J dropped 0; count of bases not matched to a gene: 3. This CDR3 comprises 14 residues. CDR1 is SQVTM, CDR2 ANQGSEA, per germline. CDR3 protein: CSVRDSTNTGELFF. CDR3 nucleotides: TGCAGCGTTCGGGACAGTACGAACACCGGGGAGCTGTTTTTT.

V gene TRBV5-5 combines with J gene TRBJ1-5; D unresolved. Trimming removed 3 bases from V and 5 bases from J, with 9 bases in between. Germline V gives CDR1 SGHKS, CDR2 YYEKEE (reference sequence). The CDR3 loop spans 13 amino acids. The chain's CDR3 is CASSSHTDQPQHF. CDR3 coding DNA: TGTGCCAGCAGCTCCCACACCGATCAGCCCCAGCATTTT.

The chain combines TRBV6-5 with TRBJ1-2; 8 nucleotides align to TRBD1. Per germline, CDR1 MNHEY and CDR2 SVGAGI. CDR3 size: 16 residues. V lost 4 bases and J lost 2; bases outside the gene matches: 9. The CDR3 protein is CASSSWGQGANYGYTF. Written as DNA, the CDR3 is TGTGCCAGCAGTTCGTGGGGGCAGGGGGCGAACTATGGCTACACCTTC.

The genes are TRBV5-1 and TRBJ2-3; 11 nucleotides align to TRBD2. Germline CDR1 and CDR2: SGHRS and YFSETQ. Germline trimming cut 0 bases from V and 5 bases from J; bases unmatched to any gene: 5. This CDR3 is built from 16 residues. CDR3 nucleotide sequence: TGCGCCAGCAGCTTGGGCGGGACTAGCGGCGTAGATACGCAGTATTTT. The encoded protein is CASSLGGTSGVDTQYF.

The J gene is TRBJ2-1, the V gene TRBV10-3; 10 bases are a match to TRBD2. This CDR3 spans 16 amino acids. The V and J ends lost 7 bases and 4 bases, in that order; junction bases with no gene match: 10. Germline CDR1 ENHRY, CDR2 SYGVKD. The CDR3: CAITPSSGGAYNEQFF. For the CDR3, the DNA is TGTGCCATCACGCCAAGCAGCGGGGGGGCATACAATGAGCAGTTCTTC.

The chain employs TRBV2 and TRBJ2-7; TRBD1 is a possible D gene (5 bases). Per germline, CDR1 SNHLY and CDR2 FYNNEI. The CDR3 extends over 14 amino acids. Trimming removed 11 bases at V and 0 bases at J, with 17 bases between. CDR3 DNA sequence: TGTGCCGCCTCCCCGGAGCAGGGCTCCTACGAGCAGTACTTC. Amino acid sequence: CAASPEQGSYEQYF.

V usage is TRBV7-2 and J usage is TRBJ2-2; D remains ambiguous. Per the germline V gene, CDR1 is SGHTA and CDR2 is FQGNSA. V gave up 2 bases and J gave up 1 base, with 5 bases separating them. The CDR3 contains 14 residues. In nucleotides, the CDR3 is TGTGCCAGCAGCTTAAGACAGAACACCGGGGAGCTGTTTTTT. It is translated as CASSLRQNTGELFF.

This clone was seen only once. The chain links TRBV5-1 to TRBJ1-2; the D gene is possibly TRBD1 (5 bases). The CDR3 contains 15 residues. Trimming took off 1 base at V and 0 bases at J, with 10 bases between the two ends. Germline V gene lookup returns CDR1 SGHRS and CDR2 YFSETQ. The CDR3 loop reads CASSLTAGTNYGYTF. As DNA, the CDR3 is TGCGCCAGCAGCTTGACGGCAGGGACTAACTATGGCTACACCTTC.

The J gene is TRBJ1-3, the V gene TRBV30, with a tentative D call TRBD1 (5 bases). The CDR3 loop spans 16 amino acids. Germline loops: CDR1 GTSNPN, CDR2 SVGIG (reference sequence). The V gene lost 2 bases and the J gene lost 2 bases, with 16 bases spanning the gap. DNA of the CDR3: TGTGCCTGGAGTCCGGGGGTAGGGGTAACTGGAAACACCATATATTTT. This encodes CAWSPGVGVTGNTIYF.

This clone was seen more than once but under ten times. The chain joins TRBV19 to TRBJ1-5; D gene unclear. The CDR3 is 15 amino acids. Germline loops: CDR1 LNHDA, CDR2 SQIVND (reference sequence). V was shortened by 4 bases and J by 0 bases, with 10 bases between the two germline ends. The CDR3 bases are TGTGCCAGTAGTACCAGCGTATTTAGCAATCAGCCCCAGCATTTT. Translated, it gives CASSTSVFSNQPQHF.

The chain couples TRBV6-2 or TRBV6-3 to TRBJ1-2; D call uncertain. Looked up from germline, CDR1 is MNHEY and CDR2 is SVGEGT. With 4 bases removed from V and 4 bases from J, the gap between germline ends came to 10 bases. CDR3 length: 13 residues. The CDR3 protein is CASSLTSGYGYTF. The CDR3 nucleotides are TGTGCCAGCAGTTTGACCTCGGGCTATGGCTACACCTTC.

The genes are TRBV7-2 and TRBJ2-7, with a possible D match to TRBD2 (5 bases). This CDR3 spans 14 amino acids. V was shortened by 4 bases and J by 0 bases, with 10 bases between the two germline ends. In germline, CDR1 is SGHTA, CDR2 FQGNSA. The CDR3 spells CASSSAGGSYEQYF. For the CDR3, the DNA is TGTGCCAGCAGCTCCGCGGGCGGCTCCTACGAGCAGTACTTC.

The chain combines TRBV5-6 with TRBJ2-7; 7 bases map to TRBD1. The V segment lost 0 bases and the J segment 0 bases; nucleotides outside the gene matches: 6. The CDR3 is 16 amino acids. The germline V gene encodes CDR1 SGHDT and CDR2 YYEEEE. The CDR3 here is CASSLGYGDSSYEQYF. CDR3 nucleotides: TGTGCCAGCAGCTTGGGGTACGGGGACAGCTCCTACGAGCAGTACTTC.

The J gene is TRBJ2-7, the V gene TRBV6-2 or TRBV6-3; D might be TRBD2 (6 bases). The germline gives CDR1 MNHEY, CDR2 SVGEGT. This CDR3 spans 15 amino acids. V dropped 5 bases and J dropped 4 bases, with 18 bases sitting between them. CDR3 loop: CASSTTGTPPYEQYF. DNA of the CDR3: TGTGCCAGCAGTACCACCGGGACTCCACCTTACGAGCAGTACTTC.

This chain links TRBV18 with TRBJ2-5, with D unresolved. This CDR3 has 13 residues. Germline CDR1 reads KGHSH; CDR2 reads LQKENI. V was cut by 8 bases and J by 5 bases, with 15 bases left in between. The CDR3 bases are TGTGCCAGCCCCCTATCCGTCGTCGAGACCCAGTACTTC. Protein sequence: CASPLSVVETQYF.

V and J are TRBV6-5 and TRBJ2-7; TRBD2 matches at 7 bases. Trimming cost V 8 bases and J 2 bases; bases outside gene matches: 12. This CDR3 comprises 15 residues. Germline loops: CDR1 MNHEY, CDR2 SVGAGI. CDR3 nucleotides: TGTGCCAGCGGCGCTACGGGGGGAGTAACCTACGAGCAGTACTTC. This translates into CASGATGGVTYEQYF.

This clone counts as medium-sized (0.01 to 0.1%). The rearrangement links TRBV4-3 to TRBJ1-4, with D unresolved. V was clipped by 1 base and J by 7 bases, with 7 bases between them. CDR1 is LGHNA and CDR2 is YSLEER in the germline V gene. The CDR3 covers 13 residues. The DNA for the CDR3 is TGCGCCAGCAGCCAAGGTACTGGTGAAAAACTGTTTTTT. Its translation is CASSQGTGEKLFF.

This CDR3 is CASTGFRGSTEAFF. In nucleotides, the CDR3 is TGTGCCAGCACGGGATTCAGGGGTAGCACTGAAGCTTTCTTT. This rearrangement joins TRBV6-5 to TRBJ1-1, with D possibly TRBD1 on 6 matching bases. V lost 7 bases and J 4 bases, leaving 16 bases between the germline ends. The CDR3 extends over 14 amino acids. Germline V CDR1 and CDR2: MNHEY, SVGAGI.

The chain is built from TRBV18 and TRBJ1-2; no reliable D call. Germline values: CDR1 KGHSH, CDR2 LQKENI. V was shortened by 3 bases and J by 8 bases, with 19 bases between the two germline ends. This CDR3 is built from 15 residues. DNA of the CDR3: TGTGCCAGCTCACCCAACTCGGCAGAGGTTAAGGGCTACACCTTC. Translation: CASSPNSAEVKGYTF.

This chain joins TRBV5-6 and TRBJ1-2; D might be TRBD1 (5 bases). The germline gives CDR1 SGHDT, CDR2 YYEEEE. Trimming stripped 3 bases from V and 8 bases from J, with 14 bases between. This CDR3 has 13 amino acids. The chain's CDR3 is CASSSRVIVGYTF. The CDR3 nucleotides are TGTGCCAGCAGCTCCAGGGTGATAGTCGGCTACACCTTC.

The V call is TRBV18, the J call TRBJ2-5; no clear D gene. The germline V gene has CDR1 KGHSH and CDR2 LQKENI. The CDR3 is made up of 13 amino acids. V lost 0 bases and J 4 bases, leaving 6 bases between the germline ends. CDR3 sequence: CASSPPSGETQYF. The CDR3 nucleotides read TGTGCCAGCTCACCACCGTCGGGAGAGACCCAGTACTTC.

The CDR3 DNA sequence: TGTGCCAGCAGCCAAACAGAGACCTATAATTCACCCCTCCACTTT. The encoded protein is CASSQTETYNSPLHF. The chain combines TRBV5-5 with TRBJ1-6, with D unresolved. This CDR3 has 15 amino acids. With 4 bases removed from V and 2 bases from J, the gap between germline ends came to 10 bases. CDR1 is SGHKS and CDR2 is YYEKEE in the germline V gene (reference sequence).

The chain is built from TRBV20-1 and TRBJ2-5; D is unresolved. Per the germline V gene, CDR1 is DFQATT and CDR2 is SNEGSKA (reference sequence). The CDR3 is made up of 11 amino acids. The CDR3 bases are TGCAGCGTCGACTCCCAAGAGACCCAGTACTTC. Protein product: CSVDSQETQYF.

The chain links TRBV3-1 (or the pseudogene TRBV3-2) to TRBJ2-1, with TRBD2 matching 9 bases. Losses at the gene ends were 1 base for V and 10 bases for J; bases not matched to a gene: 11. Per the germline V gene, CDR1 is LGHDT and CDR2 is YNNKEL (reference sequence). The CDR3 is made up of 16 amino acids. Here the CDR3 reads CASSQGGRGALGEQFF. The CDR3 region has the DNA TGTGCCAGCAGCCAAGGCGGGAGGGGGGCCTTGGGAGAGCAGTTCTTC.

The chain recombines TRBV14 with TRBJ1-1; D call uncertain. The CDR3 runs 14 residues. Germline CDR1 reads SGHDN; CDR2 reads FVKESK. Trimming left V 2 bases short and J 2 bases short, with 9 bases between. For the CDR3, the DNA is TGTGCCAGCAGCCAACAGGCCATCAACACTGAAGCTTTCTTT. Its protein is CASSQQAINTEAFF.

The V gene is TRBV5-1, the J gene TRBJ1-1, with D uncertain. The CDR3 runs to 14 residues. CDR1 and CDR2 (germline): SGHRS, YFSETQ. V was cut by 1 base and J by 1 base, with 8 bases left in between. CDR3 sequence: CASSLRGGNTEAFF. CDR3 nucleotides: TGCGCCAGCAGCTTGCGAGGAGGGAACACTGAAGCTTTCTTT. The full variable domain, its missing parts supplied by reference TRBV5-1 and TRBJ1-1, is KAGVTQTPRYLIKTRGQQVTLSCSPISGHRSVSWYQQTPGQGLQFLFEYFSETQRNKGNFPGRFSGRQFSNSRSEMNVSTLELGDSALYLCASSLRGGNTEAFFGQGTRLTVV.